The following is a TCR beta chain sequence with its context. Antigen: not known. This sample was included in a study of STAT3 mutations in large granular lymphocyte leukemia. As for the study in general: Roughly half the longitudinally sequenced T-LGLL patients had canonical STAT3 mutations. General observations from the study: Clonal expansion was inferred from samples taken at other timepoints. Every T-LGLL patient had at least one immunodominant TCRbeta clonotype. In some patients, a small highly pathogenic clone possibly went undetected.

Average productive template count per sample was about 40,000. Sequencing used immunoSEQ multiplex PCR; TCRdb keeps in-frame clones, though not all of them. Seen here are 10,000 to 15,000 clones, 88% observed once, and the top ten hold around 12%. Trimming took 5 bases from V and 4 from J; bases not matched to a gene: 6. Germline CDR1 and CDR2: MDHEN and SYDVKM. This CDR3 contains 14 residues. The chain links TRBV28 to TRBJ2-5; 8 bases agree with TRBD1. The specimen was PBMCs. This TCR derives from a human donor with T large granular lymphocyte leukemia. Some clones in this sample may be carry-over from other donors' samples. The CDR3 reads CASSPDRVGETQYF. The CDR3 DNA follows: TGTGCCAGCAGTCCGGACAGGGTGGGAGAGACCCAGTACTTC.